Following are 30 T cell receptor beta chains from one sample sequenced in a study of cytomegalovirus exposure and HLA in healthy donors. 13 Jbeta primers and 60 Vbeta primers were used for the PCR. Here immunoSEQ multiplex PCR was the method, and the copy in TCRdb shows in-frame clones only, minus some. The sample consists of around 120,000 clones, over 60% of them appearing once. Sequenced input: PBMCs. These receptors all come from a man aged 25 to 40 in good health and CMV-seropositive.

The table lists this clone with a few counts. CDR3 protein: CASSPPVDTGAFF. Here the CDR3 DNA reads TGTGCCAGCTCACCACCGGTAGATACCGGAGCTTTCTTT. V is TRBV18 and J is TRBJ1-1; D gene uncertain. Germline CDR1 and CDR2: KGHSH and LQKENI. V lost 0 bases, J lost 10 bases, and 12 bases lay in between. This CDR3 comprises 13 residues. Complete variable domain (other parts from reference TRBV18 and TRBJ1-1): NAGVMQNPRHLVRRRGQEARLRCSPMKGHSHVYWYRQLPEEGLKFMVYLQKENIIDESGMPKERFSAEFPKEGPSILRIQQVVRGDSAAYFCASSPPVDTGAFFGQGTRLTVV.

This clone was observed a handful of times. The chain couples TRBV7-3 to TRBJ2-2; D perhaps matches TRBD2 (6 bases). V was trimmed by 4 bases and J by 7 bases, leaving 13 bases between them. Germline V gene lookup returns CDR1 SGHTA and CDR2 FQGTGA. CDR3 length: 14 residues. The CDR3 sequence: CASSSRLDGGELFF. The CDR3 DNA is TGTGCCAGCAGCTCCAGACTAGACGGCGGGGAGCTGTTTTTT.

The V and J genes are TRBV25-1 and TRBJ2-7, with D uncertain. CDR1 and CDR2 (germline): MGHDK, SYGVNS. V lost 6 bases to trimming and J lost 5 bases, with 14 bases between them. CDR3 length: 13 amino acids. CDR3 residues: CASSPNLENEQYF. Written as DNA, the CDR3 is TGTGCCAGCAGCCCTAACCTTGAGAACGAGCAGTACTTC.

The table lists this clone with a few counts. Other DNA sequences from this sample encode an identical CDR3 as well. The chain links TRBV7-9 to TRBJ1-2, with 8 positions matching TRBD1. With 1 base clipped from V and 5 bases from J, the junction kept 0 bases outside the gene matches. Germline V CDR1 and CDR2: SEHNR, FQNEAQ (reference sequence). CDR3 length equals 13 residues. Here the CDR3 reads CASSLGQGYGYTF. CDR3 nucleotide sequence: TGTGCCAGCAGCTTAGGACAGGGGTATGGCTACACCTTC.

As to this clone: One end of the junction varies from germline; a read error may be responsible. The rearrangement joins TRBV7-9 to TRBJ1-6; D is unclear. The CDR3 is made up of 14 amino acids. Per the germline V gene, CDR1 is SEHNR and CDR2 is FQNEAQ (reference sequence). CDR3 nucleotide sequence: TGTTCCAGCAGCTTAGACTCGAGGGATTCACCCCTCCACTTT. The encoded protein is CSSSLDSRDSPLHF.

The CDR3 sequence is CASSPEVVGLETQYF. CDR3 DNA sequence: TGTGCCAGCTCACCAGAGGTAGTAGGCTTGGAGACCCAGTACTTC. The V call is TRBV18, the J call TRBJ2-5; no reliable D call. The CDR3 length is 15 residues. Germline V gene lookup returns CDR1 KGHSH and CDR2 LQKENI. The V end lost 2 bases, the J end lost 5 bases, and 15 bases lay between the germline ends.

The chain recombines TRBV4-3 with TRBJ2-2; 9 bases fit TRBD2. This CDR3 is 17 amino acids long. From germline, CDR1 is LGHNA and CDR2 YSLEER. V shed 4 bases, J shed 4 bases, and the junction held 10 bases outside the gene matches. As DNA, the CDR3 is TGCGCCAGCAGCCCCTCCTCCAGCGGGAGGTTCACCGGGGAGCTGTTTTTT. Protein: CASSPSSSGRFTGELFF.

J is TRBJ1-6 and V is TRBV7-6; D is unresolved. CDR3 size: 15 residues. V shed 2 bases and J shed 0 bases, with 5 bases lying between them. Germline assignment: CDR1 SGHVS and CDR2 FNYEAQ. CDR3 nucleotides: TGTGCCAGCAGCTTAACAAGCTCCTATAATTCACCCCTCCACTTT. This encodes CASSLTSSYNSPLHF. Complete variable domain (other parts from reference TRBV7-6 and TRBJ1-6): GAGVSQSPRYKVTKRGQDVALRCDPISGHVSLYWYRQALGQGPEFLTYFNYEAQQDKSGLPNDRFSAERPEGSISTLTIQRTEQRDSAMYRCASSLTSSYNSPLHFGNGTRLTVT.

The table lists this clone with a count of one. The genes are TRBV7-3 and TRBJ2-2; 11 positions agree with TRBD2. This CDR3 has 16 amino acids. After removal of 1 base from V and 5 bases from J, the junction contained 3 bases not matched to a gene. Germline V CDR1 and CDR2: SGHTA, FQGTGA. The CDR3 DNA sequence: TGTGCCAGCAGCTTAAAAGGGACTAGCGGTACCGGGGAGCTGTTTTTT. Its protein product is CASSLKGTSGTGELFF.

The chain joins TRBV9 to TRBJ2-1; 8 nucleotides agree with TRBD1. V lost 3 bases to trimming and J lost 7 bases; unmatched junction nucleotides: 6. The CDR3 contains 14 residues. Germline assignment: CDR1 SGDLS and CDR2 YYNGEE. CDR3 bases: TGTGCCAGCAGCGCCCGACAGGGGATTAATGAGCAGTTCTTC. Translation gives CASSARQGINEQFF.

This CDR3 reads CACHGVAGRTDTQYF. Written as DNA, the CDR3 is TGTGCCTGCCATGGGGTAGCGGGAAGAACAGATACGCAGTATTTT. The V gene is TRBV2, the J gene TRBJ2-3; 8 positions match TRBD2. Germline CDR1 and CDR2: SNHLY and FYNNEI. With 11 bases clipped from V and 3 bases from J, the junction kept 13 bases outside the gene matches. The length of the CDR3 is 15 residues.

This rearrangement joins TRBV11-3 to TRBJ1-2; TRBD1 matches at 7 bases. CDR3 length: 13 amino acids. Trimming took 5 bases from V and 5 from J; bases not matched to a gene: 5. The germline V gene encodes CDR1 SGHNT and CDR2 YENEEA. CDR3 sequence reads: CASSPDRTYGYTF. The CDR3 coding sequence is TGTGCCAGCAGCCCGGACAGGACTTATGGCTACACCTTC.

The chain links TRBV2 to TRBJ1-6, with 7 bases that match TRBD1. This CDR3 is built from 12 residues. Germline CDR1 SNHLY, CDR2 FYNNEI. The V and J ends lost 6 bases and 15 bases, in that order; junction bases with no gene match: 8. CDR3 bases: TGTGCCAGCAGGGCCTCCGGGACAGTCCTCCACTTT. Translated: CASRASGTVLHF. The full variable domain, rest sourced from reference TRBV2 and TRBJ1-6, is EPEVTQTPSHQVTQMGQEVILRCVPISNHLYFYWYRQILGQKVEFLVSFYNNEISEKSEIFDDQFSVERPDGSNFTLKIRSTKLEDSAMYFCASRASGTVLHFGNGTRLTVT.

The sample holds a few counts of this clone. The rearrangement joins TRBV6-5 to TRBJ2-3, with TRBD1 matching over 7 bases. There are 16 residues in the CDR3. Looked up from germline, CDR1 is MNHEY and CDR2 is SVGAGI. Losses at the gene ends were 2 bases for V and 1 base for J; bases not matched to a gene: 6. CDR3 sequence (DNA): TGTGCCAGCAGTTACAAGGGGGCCGGGGGCACAGATACGCAGTATTTT. It encodes CASSYKGAGGTDTQYF.

This chain uses TRBV19 with TRBJ1-2; the D gene is possibly TRBD1 (5 bases). The V end lost 3 bases, the J end lost 4 bases, and 12 bases lay between the germline ends. The CDR3 is made up of 14 amino acids. Germline loops: CDR1 LNHDA, CDR2 SQIVND (reference sequence). The CDR3 DNA reads as TGTGCCAGTAGTATTGGCGGGGCCCTCTATGGCTACACCTTC. This gives the protein CASSIGGALYGYTF.

The rearrangement joins TRBV19 to TRBJ1-2; a weak D match, TRBD1 (6 bases). Germline V gives CDR1 LNHDA, CDR2 SQIVND (reference sequence). V lost 5 bases and J 5 bases, leaving 12 bases between the germline ends. This CDR3 is built from 13 residues. This CDR3 is CASSPPTGYGYTF. In DNA, the CDR3 is TGTGCCAGTAGTCCCCCGACAGGTTATGGCTACACCTTC.

V gene TRBV21-1 combines with J gene TRBJ2-1; the D call TRBD2 from the table was never checked on the DNA. TRBV21-1 is noted as a pseudogene. The CDR3 consists of 9 residues. CDR3 nucleotides: TGTGCCAGCAGCCCCCGGGAGTTCTTC. Translation: CASSPREFF.

CDR3 in amino acids: CASSYLAGAGNEQFF. CDR3 DNA sequence: TGTGCCAGCAGCTACCTAGCGGGGGCCGGGAATGAGCAGTTCTTC. The V gene is TRBV11-2, the J gene TRBJ2-1, with 10 positions matching TRBD2. CDR3 length: 15 residues. Trimming cost V 4 bases and J 7 bases; bases outside gene matches: 7. Germline CDR1 SGHAT, CDR2 FQNNGV.

CDR3 sequence (DNA): TGTGCCAGCAGTGCCGTGAACACCGGGGAGCTGTTTTTT. Translation: CASSAVNTGELFF. The chain uses TRBV6-1 and TRBJ2-2, with D unresolved. The V end was cut by 4 bases, the J end by 1 base, with 4 bases between. This CDR3 is built from 13 residues. Germline loops: CDR1 MNHNS, CDR2 SASEGT.

The V gene is TRBV5-8, the J gene TRBJ2-7, with 7 bases lining up with TRBD2. The CDR3 is 15 amino acids. Germline CDR1 SGHTS, CDR2 YDEGEE. After removal of 3 bases from V and 4 bases from J, the junction contained 10 bases not matched to a gene. CDR3 region: CASSSEAGEGYEQYF. The CDR3 DNA reads as TGTGCCAGCAGCTCCGAGGCGGGGGAAGGGTACGAGCAGTACTTC.

V gene TRBV6-5 combines with J gene TRBJ2-5, with D tentatively TRBD1 (5 bases). The CDR3 has 15 amino acids. Germline values: CDR1 MNHEY, CDR2 SVGAGI. Trimming took off 0 bases at V and 5 bases at J, with 13 bases between the two ends. For the CDR3, the DNA is TGTGCCAGCAGTTACTCGTATAGGGGTGAGGAGACCCAGTACTTC. The encoded protein is CASSYSYRGEETQYF.

As to this clone: One end of the junction is discordant with germline, which a read error may explain. The chain links TRBV7-7 to TRBJ2-1; 10 bases line up with TRBD2. The germline gives CDR1 SSHAT, CDR2 FNYEAQ (reference sequence). This CDR3 is 15 amino acids long. CDR3 region: CASSHGLAVYNEQFF. As DNA, the CDR3 is TGTGCTAGCAGCCATGGACTAGCGGTCTACAATGAGCAGTTCTTC.

J is TRBJ2-4 and V is TRBV5-5; the D gene is possibly TRBD1 (5 bases). This CDR3 is built from 15 residues. CDR1 is SGHKS and CDR2 is YYEKEE in the germline V gene (reference sequence). Trimming shortened V by 2 bases and J by 2 bases, and 11 bases separated the two germline ends. The CDR3 nucleotides read TGTGCCAGCAGCTTCCAGGGAACTACCAAAAACATTCAGTACTTC. Protein product: CASSFQGTTKNIQYF.

The chain employs TRBV6-4 and TRBJ2-1, with D possibly matching TRBD1 (5 bases). This CDR3 contains 13 residues. Germline V gives CDR1 MRHNA, CDR2 SNTAGT. V was cut by 0 bases and J by 8 bases, with 8 bases left in between. As DNA, the CDR3 is TGTGCCAGCAGTGACTCCGACAGACATGAGCAGTTCTTC. It specifies CASSDSDRHEQFF.

The rearrangement links TRBV6-6 to TRBJ2-7; 7 bases fit TRBD1. Trimming at V came to 2 bases and at J to 2 bases, leaving 6 bases not matched to a gene. Looked up from germline, CDR1 is MNHNY and CDR2 is SVGAGI (reference sequence). The CDR3 sequence is 15 residues long. In DNA form, the CDR3 reads TGTGCCAGCAGTTACCCCCCCGACAGGGCCTACGAGCAGTACTTC. Protein sequence: CASSYPPDRAYEQYF.

The chain joins TRBV15 to TRBJ2-1; tentative D call: TRBD1 (6 bases). V shed 0 bases and J shed 5 bases, with 17 bases lying between them. The CDR3 extends over 17 amino acids. CDR1 is LNHNV and CDR2 is YYDKDF in the germline V gene (reference sequence). CDR3 sequence reads: CATSRDLNPGENNEQFF. CDR3 coding DNA: TGTGCCACCAGCAGAGATTTGAACCCAGGGGAAAACAATGAGCAGTTCTTC.

V and J are TRBV7-6 and TRBJ2-5; a weak D match, TRBD1 (6 bases). V lost 5 bases and J lost 4, with 14 bases in between. The CDR3 runs 14 residues. CDR1 is SGHVS, CDR2 FNYEAQ, per germline. The CDR3 nucleotides read TGTGCCAGCAGCCGAAAAACAGGGAGAGAGACCCAGTACTTC. This encodes CASSRKTGRETQYF.

This chain connects TRBV6-6 to TRBJ1-1, with 8 bases aligning to TRBD1. V lost 7 bases and J lost 3; bases outside the gene matches: 4. The length of the CDR3 is 13 residues. The germline V gene encodes CDR1 MNHNY and CDR2 SVGAGI (reference sequence). CDR3 region: CASTPDRDTEAFF. CDR3 DNA sequence: TGTGCCAGCACGCCGGACAGGGACACTGAAGCTTTCTTT.

Worth noting for this clone: An end of the junction differs from the germline gene, which may be a read error. This sequence joins TRBV28 and TRBJ2-6; 9 bases are a match to TRBD1. CDR3 size: 14 residues. Germline values: CDR1 MDHEN, CDR2 SYDVKM. The DNA for the CDR3 is TGTGCCAGCAGTTTCGGGGACAGGGCCAACGGCCTGACTTTC. It yields the protein CASSFGDRANGLTF.

This clone showed up just once. V gene TRBV5-6 combines with J gene TRBJ2-3, with 7 bases matching TRBD2. The CDR3 length is 15 residues. J was trimmed by 3 bases and V by 4 bases; bases with no gene match: 8. Looked up from germline, CDR1 is SGHDT and CDR2 is YYEEEE. CDR3 coding DNA: TGTGCCAGCAGCCAGCTCCGGCGGGGGACAGATACGCAGTATTTT. Translation gives CASSQLRRGTDTQYF.